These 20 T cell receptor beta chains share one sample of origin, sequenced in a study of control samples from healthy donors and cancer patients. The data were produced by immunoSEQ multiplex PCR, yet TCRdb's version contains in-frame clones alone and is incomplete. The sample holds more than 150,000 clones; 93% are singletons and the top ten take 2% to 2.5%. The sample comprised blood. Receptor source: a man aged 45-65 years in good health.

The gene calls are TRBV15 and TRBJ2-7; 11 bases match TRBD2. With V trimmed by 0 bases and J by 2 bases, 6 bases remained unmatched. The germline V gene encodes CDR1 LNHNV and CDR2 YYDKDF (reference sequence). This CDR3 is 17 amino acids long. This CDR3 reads CATSRDGSGRATYEQYF. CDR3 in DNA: TGTGCCACCAGCAGAGACGGTAGCGGGAGGGCCACCTACGAGCAGTACTTC.

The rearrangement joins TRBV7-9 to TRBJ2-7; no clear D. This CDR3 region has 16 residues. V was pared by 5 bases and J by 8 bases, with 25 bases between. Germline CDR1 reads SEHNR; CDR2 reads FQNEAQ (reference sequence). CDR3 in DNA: TGTGCCAGCAGCCCAGGCCCCGGACGGAGCTTTGGGCAGCAGTACTTC. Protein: CASSPGPGRSFGQQYF.

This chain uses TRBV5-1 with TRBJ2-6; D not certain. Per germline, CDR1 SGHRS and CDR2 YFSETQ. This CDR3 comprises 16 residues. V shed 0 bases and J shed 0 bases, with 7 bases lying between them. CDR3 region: CASSLVSISGANVLTF. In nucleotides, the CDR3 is TGCGCCAGCAGCTTGGTTAGTATCTCTGGGGCCAACGTCCTGACTTTC.

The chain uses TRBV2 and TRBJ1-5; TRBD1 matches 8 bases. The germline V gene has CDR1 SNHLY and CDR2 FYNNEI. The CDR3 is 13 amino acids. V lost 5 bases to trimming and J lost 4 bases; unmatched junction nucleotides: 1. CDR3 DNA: TGTGCCAGCAGTTGGGACAGGAATCAGCCCCAGCATTTT. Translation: CASSWDRNQPQHF.

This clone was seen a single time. The CDR3 here is CASSTMTGFSGQPQHF. The CDR3, as DNA: TGTGCCAGCAGCACAATGACAGGGTTCAGTGGCCAGCCCCAGCATTTT. V and J are TRBV5-6 and TRBJ1-5; 7 positions agree with TRBD1. The CDR3 runs to 16 residues. Germline CDR1 and CDR2: SGHDT and YYEEEE. V was pared by 4 bases and J by 7 bases, with 14 bases of the junction left unmatched.

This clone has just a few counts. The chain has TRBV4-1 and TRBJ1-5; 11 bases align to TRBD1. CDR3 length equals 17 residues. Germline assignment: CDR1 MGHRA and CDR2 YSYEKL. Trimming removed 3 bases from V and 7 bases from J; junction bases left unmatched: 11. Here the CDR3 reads CASSQVGGQGAEQPQHF. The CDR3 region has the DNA TGCGCCAGCAGCCAGGTTGGAGGACAGGGGGCGGAGCAGCCCCAGCATTTT.

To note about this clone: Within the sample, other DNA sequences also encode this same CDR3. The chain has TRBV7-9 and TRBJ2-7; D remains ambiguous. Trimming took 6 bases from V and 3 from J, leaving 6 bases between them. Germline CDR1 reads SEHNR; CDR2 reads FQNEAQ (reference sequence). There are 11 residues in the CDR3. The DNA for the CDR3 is TGTGCCAGCAGTCCGATCTACGAGCAGTACTTC. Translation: CASSPIYEQYF.

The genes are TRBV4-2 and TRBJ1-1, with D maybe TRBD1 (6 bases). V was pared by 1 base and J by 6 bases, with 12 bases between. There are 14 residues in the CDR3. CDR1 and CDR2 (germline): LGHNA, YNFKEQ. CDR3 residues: CASSQVSDSPEAFF. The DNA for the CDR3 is TGTGCCAGCAGCCAAGTTTCGGACAGCCCTGAAGCTTTCTTT.

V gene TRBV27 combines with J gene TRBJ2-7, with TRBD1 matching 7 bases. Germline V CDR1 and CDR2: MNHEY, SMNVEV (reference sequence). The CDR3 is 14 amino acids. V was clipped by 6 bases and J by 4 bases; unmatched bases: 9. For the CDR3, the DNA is TGTGCCAGCAGACTTGAGGGGACAGCTTACGAGCAGTACTTC. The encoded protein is CASRLEGTAYEQYF.

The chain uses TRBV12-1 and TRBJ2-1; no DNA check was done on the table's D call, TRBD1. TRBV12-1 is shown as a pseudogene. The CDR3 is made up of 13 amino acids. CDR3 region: CASSLDRINEQFF. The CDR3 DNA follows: TGTGCCAGCAGCTTGGACAGAATCAATGAGCAGTTCTTC.

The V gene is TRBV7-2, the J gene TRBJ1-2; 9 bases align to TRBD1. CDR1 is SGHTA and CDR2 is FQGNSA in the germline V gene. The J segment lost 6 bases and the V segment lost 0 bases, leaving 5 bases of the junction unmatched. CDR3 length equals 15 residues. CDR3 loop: CASSLAWGTGNGYTF. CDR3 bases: TGTGCCAGCAGCTTAGCATGGGGGACAGGGAATGGCTACACCTTC.

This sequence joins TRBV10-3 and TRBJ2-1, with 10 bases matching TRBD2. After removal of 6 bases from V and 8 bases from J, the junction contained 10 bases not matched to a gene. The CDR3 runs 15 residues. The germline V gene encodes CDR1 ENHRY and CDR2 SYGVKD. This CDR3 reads CAIRDPGLATDEQFF. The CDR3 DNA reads TGTGCCATCAGGGACCCGGGACTAGCGACAGATGAGCAGTTCTTC.

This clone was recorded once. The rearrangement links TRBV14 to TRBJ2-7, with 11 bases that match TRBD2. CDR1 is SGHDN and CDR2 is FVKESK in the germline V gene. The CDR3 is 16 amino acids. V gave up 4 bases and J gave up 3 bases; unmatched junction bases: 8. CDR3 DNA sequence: TGTGCCAGCAGCCTGAGACTAGCGGGACGACACTACGAGCAGTACTTC. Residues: CASSLRLAGRHYEQYF.

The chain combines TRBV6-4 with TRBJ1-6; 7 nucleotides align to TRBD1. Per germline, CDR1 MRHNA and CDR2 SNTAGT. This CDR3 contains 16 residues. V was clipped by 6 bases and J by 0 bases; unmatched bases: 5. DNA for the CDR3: TGTGCCAGCAGCAGGGACAGCAGCTCCTATAATTCACCCCTCCACTTT. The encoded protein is CASSRDSSSYNSPLHF.

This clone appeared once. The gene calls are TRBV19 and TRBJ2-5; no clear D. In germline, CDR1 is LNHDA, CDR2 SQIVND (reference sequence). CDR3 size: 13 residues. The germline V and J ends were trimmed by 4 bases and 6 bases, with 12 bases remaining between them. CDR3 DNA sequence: TGTGCCAGTAGTAGGTCTGGTTCCAAGACCCAGTACTTC. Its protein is CASSRSGSKTQYF.

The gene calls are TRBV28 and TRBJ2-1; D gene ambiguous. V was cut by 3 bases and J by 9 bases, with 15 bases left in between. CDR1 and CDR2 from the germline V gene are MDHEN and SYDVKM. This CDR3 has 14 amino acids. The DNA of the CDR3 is TGTGCCAGCAGTTTTTTGCTCCATCATGGTGAGCAGTTCTTC. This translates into CASSFLLHHGEQFF.

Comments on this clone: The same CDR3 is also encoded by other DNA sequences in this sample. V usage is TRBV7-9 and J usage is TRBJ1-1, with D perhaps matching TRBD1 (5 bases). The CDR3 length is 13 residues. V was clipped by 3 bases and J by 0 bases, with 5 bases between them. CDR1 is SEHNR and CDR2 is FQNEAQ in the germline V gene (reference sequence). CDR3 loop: CASSLTVNTEAFF. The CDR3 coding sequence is TGTGCCAGCAGCTTGACAGTGAACACTGAAGCTTTCTTT. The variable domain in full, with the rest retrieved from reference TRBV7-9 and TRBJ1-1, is DTGVSQNPRHKITKRGQNVTFRCDPISEHNRLYWYRQTLGQGPEFLTYFQNEAQLEKSRLLSDRFSAERPKGSFSTLEIQRTEQGDSAMYLCASSLTVNTEAFFGQGTRLTVV.

As DNA, the CDR3 is TGCGCCAGCAGCTTGGGACTGGGCTCCAGCTCCTACGAGCAGTACTTC. Protein sequence: CASSLGLGSSSYEQYF. The chain employs TRBV5-1 and TRBJ2-7; D not certain. V lost 0 bases, J lost 0 bases, and 13 bases lay in between. The germline V gene has CDR1 SGHRS and CDR2 YFSETQ. The CDR3 consists of 16 residues.

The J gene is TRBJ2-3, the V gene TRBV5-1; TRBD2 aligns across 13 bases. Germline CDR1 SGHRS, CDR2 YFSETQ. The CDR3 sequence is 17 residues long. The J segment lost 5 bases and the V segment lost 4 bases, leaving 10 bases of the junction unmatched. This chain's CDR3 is CASSPALAGGLKDTQYF. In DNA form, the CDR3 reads TGCGCCAGCAGCCCCGCACTAGCGGGAGGGCTCAAAGATACGCAGTATTTT.

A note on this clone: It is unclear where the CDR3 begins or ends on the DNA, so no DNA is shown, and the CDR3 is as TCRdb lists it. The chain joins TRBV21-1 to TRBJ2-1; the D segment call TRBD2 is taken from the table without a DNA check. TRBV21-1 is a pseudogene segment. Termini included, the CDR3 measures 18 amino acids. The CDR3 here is CASSKVGWGSGNYNEQFF.